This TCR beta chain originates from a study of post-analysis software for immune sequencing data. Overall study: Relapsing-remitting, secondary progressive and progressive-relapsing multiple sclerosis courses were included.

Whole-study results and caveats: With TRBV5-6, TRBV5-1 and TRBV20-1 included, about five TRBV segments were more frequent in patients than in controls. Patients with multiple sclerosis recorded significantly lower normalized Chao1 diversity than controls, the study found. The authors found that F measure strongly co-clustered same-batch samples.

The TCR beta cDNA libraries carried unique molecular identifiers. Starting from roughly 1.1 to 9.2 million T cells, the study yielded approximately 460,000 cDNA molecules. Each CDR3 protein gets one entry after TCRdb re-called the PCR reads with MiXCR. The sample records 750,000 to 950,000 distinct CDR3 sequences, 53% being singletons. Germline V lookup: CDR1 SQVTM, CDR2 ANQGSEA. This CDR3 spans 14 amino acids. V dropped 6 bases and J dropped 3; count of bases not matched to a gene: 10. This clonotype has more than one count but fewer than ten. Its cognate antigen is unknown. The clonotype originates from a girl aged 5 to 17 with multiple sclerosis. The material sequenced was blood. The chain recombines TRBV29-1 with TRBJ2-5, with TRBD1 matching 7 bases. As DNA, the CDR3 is TGCAGCGTGGGAACAGGGGCGGTAAAAGAGACCCAGTACTTC. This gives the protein CSVGTGAVKETQYF.